This T cell receptor (beta chain) came from a study of blood T cell repertoires in COVID-19. The CDR3 is 13 residues long. Germline loops: CDR1 MDHEN, CDR2 SYDVKM. Trimming took off 4 bases at V and 8 bases at J, with 14 bases between the two ends. TCRdb's copy holds only in-frame clones and misses some; the assay was immunoSEQ multiplex PCR. This table has 200,000 to 250,000 clones, approximately 80% appearing once. Material: peripheral blood. The sequence was obtained from a human donor in a cohort sampled during active COVID-19. V gene TRBV28 combines with J gene TRBJ1-2, with D possibly TRBD1 on 5 matching bases. The chain's CDR3 is CASSYQGVKGYTF. The CDR3, as DNA: TGTGCCAGCAGTTATCAGGGTGTGAAGGGCTACACCTTC.